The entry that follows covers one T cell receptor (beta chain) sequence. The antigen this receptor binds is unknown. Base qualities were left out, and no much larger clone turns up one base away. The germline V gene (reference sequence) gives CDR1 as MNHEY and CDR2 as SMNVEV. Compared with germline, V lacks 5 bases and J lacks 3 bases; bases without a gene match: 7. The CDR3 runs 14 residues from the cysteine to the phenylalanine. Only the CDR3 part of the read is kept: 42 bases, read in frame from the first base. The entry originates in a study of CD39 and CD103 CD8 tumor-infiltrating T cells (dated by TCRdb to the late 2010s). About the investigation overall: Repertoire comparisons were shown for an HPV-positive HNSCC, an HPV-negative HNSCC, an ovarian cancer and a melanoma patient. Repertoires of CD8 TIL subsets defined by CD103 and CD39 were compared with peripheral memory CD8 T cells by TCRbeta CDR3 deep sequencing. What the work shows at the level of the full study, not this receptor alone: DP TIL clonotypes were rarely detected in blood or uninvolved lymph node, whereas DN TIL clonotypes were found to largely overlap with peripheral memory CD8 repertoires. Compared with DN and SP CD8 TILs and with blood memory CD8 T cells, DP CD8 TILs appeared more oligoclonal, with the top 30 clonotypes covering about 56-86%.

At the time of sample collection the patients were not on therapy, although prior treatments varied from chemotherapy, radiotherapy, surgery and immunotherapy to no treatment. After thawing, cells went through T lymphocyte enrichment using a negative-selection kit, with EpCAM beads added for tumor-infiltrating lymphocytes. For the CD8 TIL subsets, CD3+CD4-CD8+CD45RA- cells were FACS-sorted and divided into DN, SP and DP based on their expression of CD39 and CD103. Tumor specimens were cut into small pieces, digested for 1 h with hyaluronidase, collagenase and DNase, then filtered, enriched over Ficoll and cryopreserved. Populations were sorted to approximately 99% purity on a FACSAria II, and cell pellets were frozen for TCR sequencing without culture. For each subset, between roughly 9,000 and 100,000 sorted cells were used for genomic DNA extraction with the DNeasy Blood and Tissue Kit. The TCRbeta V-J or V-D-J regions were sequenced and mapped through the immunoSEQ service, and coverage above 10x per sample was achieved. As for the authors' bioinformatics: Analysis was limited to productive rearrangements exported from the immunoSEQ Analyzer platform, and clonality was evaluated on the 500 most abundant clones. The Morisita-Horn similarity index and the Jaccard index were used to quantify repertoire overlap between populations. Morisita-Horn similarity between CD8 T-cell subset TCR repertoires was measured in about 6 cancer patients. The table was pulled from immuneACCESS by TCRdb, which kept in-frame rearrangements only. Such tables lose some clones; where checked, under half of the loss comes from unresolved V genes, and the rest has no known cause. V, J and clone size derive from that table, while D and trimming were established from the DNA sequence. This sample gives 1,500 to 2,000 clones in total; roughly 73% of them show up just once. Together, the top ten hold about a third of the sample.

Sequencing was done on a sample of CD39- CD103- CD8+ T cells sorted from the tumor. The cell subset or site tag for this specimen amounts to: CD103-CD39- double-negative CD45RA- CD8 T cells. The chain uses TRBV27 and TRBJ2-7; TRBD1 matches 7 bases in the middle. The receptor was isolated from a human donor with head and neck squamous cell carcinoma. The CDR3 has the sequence CASSLGTVHYEQYF. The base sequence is TGTGCCAGCAGTCTAGGGACAGTACACTACGAGCAGTACTTC.